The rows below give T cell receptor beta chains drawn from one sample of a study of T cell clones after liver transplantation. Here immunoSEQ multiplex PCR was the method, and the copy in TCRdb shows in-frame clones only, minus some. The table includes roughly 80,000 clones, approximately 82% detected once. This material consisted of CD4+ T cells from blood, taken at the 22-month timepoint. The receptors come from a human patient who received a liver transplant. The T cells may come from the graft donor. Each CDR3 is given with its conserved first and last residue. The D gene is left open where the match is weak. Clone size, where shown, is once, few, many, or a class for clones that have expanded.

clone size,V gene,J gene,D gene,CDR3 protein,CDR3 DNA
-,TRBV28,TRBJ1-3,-,CASSFDGTSGNTIYF,TGTGCCAGCAGTTTTGACGGAACCTCTGGAAACACCATATATTTT
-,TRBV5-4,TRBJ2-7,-,CASSLDRLGEQYF,TGTGCCAGCAGCTTGGACAGGTTGGGCGAGCAGTACTTC
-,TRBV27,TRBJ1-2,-,CASSFRGAEGYTF,TGTGCCAGCAGTTTTCGGGGGGCTGAAGGCTACACCTTC
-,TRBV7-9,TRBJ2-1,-,CASKVYNEQFF,TGTGCCAGCAAGGTTTACAATGAGCAGTTCTTC
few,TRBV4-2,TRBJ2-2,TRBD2,CASSQEAGADTGELFF,TGTGCCAGCAGCCAGGAAGCGGGGGCGGACACCGGGGAGCTGTTTTTT
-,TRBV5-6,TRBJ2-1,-,CASSDSGRSYNEQFF,TGTGCCAGCAGTGATAGCGGCCGATCCTACAATGAGCAGTTCTTC
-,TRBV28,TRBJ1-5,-,CASSLGLGINQPQHF,TGTGCCAGCAGTTTAGGATTAGGGATCAATCAGCCCCAGCATTTT
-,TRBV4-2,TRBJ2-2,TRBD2,CASSQGGGRLGGELFF,TGTGCCAGCAGCCAAGGGGGCGGGAGGCTCGGTGGGGAGCTGTTTTTT
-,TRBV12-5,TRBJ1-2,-,CASGLWTPGQRGYTF,TGTGCTAGTGGTCTCTGGACCCCCGGACAGCGAGGCTACACCTTC
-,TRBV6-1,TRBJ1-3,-,CASSEQGGNTIYF,TGTGCCAGCAGTGAACAGGGGGGAAACACCATATATTTT
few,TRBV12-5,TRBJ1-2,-,CASSRGYGYTF,TGTGCTAGTTCTAGGGGCTATGGCTACACCTTC